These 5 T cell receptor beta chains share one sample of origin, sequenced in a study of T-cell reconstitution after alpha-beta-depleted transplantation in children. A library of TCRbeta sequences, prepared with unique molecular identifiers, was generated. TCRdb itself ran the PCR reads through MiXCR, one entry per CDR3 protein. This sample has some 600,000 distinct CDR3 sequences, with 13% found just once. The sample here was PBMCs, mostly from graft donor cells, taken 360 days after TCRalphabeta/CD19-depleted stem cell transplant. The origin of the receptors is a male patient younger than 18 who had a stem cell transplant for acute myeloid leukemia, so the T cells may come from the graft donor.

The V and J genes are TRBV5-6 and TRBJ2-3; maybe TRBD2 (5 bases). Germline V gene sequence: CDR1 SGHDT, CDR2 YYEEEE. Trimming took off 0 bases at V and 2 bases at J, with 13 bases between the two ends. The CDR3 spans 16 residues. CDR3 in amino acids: CASSLDMRADTDTQYF. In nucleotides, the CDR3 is TGTGCCAGCAGCTTGGATATGCGGGCGGACACAGATACGCAGTATTTT.

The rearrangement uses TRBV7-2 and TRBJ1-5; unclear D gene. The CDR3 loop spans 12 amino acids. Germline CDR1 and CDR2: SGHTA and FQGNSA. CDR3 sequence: CASGSSNQPQHF. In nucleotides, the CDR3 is TGTGCAAGCGGGAGTAGCAATCAGCCCCAGCATTTT.

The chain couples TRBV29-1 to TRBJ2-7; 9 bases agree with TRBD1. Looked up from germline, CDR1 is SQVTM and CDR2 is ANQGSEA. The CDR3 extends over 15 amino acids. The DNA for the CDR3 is TGCAGTGCCCGCCACAGGGGGCCGGGCTCCTACGAGCAGTACTTC. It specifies CSARHRGPGSYEQYF.

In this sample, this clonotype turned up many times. DNA for the CDR3: TGTGCCAGCAGCTTTGGGGGGATGGAGGCCGAGCAGTACTTC. Translation gives CASSFGGMEAEQYF. The gene calls are TRBV7-2 and TRBJ2-7, with D maybe TRBD2 (6 bases). The germline gives CDR1 SGHTA, CDR2 FQGNSA. Trimming removed 3 bases from V and 6 bases from J, with 15 bases in between. CDR3 size: 14 residues.

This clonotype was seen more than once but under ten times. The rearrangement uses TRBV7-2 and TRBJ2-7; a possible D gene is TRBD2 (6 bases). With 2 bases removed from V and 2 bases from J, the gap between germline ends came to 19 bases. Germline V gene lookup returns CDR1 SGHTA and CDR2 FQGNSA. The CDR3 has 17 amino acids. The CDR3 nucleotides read TGTGCCAGCAGCTTACCTCGACTAGTCGGTTACCCCTACGAGCAGTACTTC. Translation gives CASSLPRLVGYPYEQYF.